Below, 15 T cell receptor beta chains from the same sample are listed, as sequenced in a study of T cell changes during pregnancy in multiple sclerosis. The assay was immunoSEQ multiplex PCR, and TCRdb's table has in-frame clones only and misses some. Found here are roughly 100,000 clones, 80% to 95% of them singletons; the top ten hold roughly 3%. The source was peripheral blood, collected in the second trimester of pregnancy. Source of these receptors: a female donor with multiple sclerosis, enrolled in a pregnancy study.

This rearrangement joins TRBV6-1 to TRBJ1-4; D is perhaps TRBD1 (5 bases). Trimming left V 3 bases short and J 0 bases short, with 8 bases between. This CDR3 region has 15 residues. CDR1 is MNHNS, CDR2 SASEGT, per germline. The CDR3 here is CASSDLGATNEKLFF. The DNA for the CDR3 is TGTGCCAGCAGTGACTTAGGGGCAACTAATGAAAAACTGTTTTTT.

This clone has more than one count but fewer than ten. The CDR3 loop reads CASSPPGQVFGYTF. As DNA, the CDR3 is TGTGCCAGCAGTCCTCCGGGACAGGTTTTTGGCTACACCTTC. The rearrangement links TRBV28 to TRBJ1-2; 8 bases are shared with TRBD1. V lost 5 bases, J lost 7 bases, and 9 bases stayed unmatched. CDR3 size: 14 residues. The germline gives CDR1 MDHEN, CDR2 SYDVKM.

The CDR3 region has the DNA TGTGCCAGTAGTATCGCGAGGAACCAAGAGACCCAGTACTTC. Its protein is CASSIARNQETQYF. The J gene is TRBJ2-5, the V gene TRBV19; D is unresolved. The V and J ends lost 3 bases and 0 bases respectively, with 8 bases between them. CDR1 LNHDA and CDR2 SQIVND come from the germline V gene (reference sequence). This CDR3 contains 14 residues.

This chain links TRBV7-2 with TRBJ2-2; 7 bases are a match to TRBD1. The CDR3 loop spans 14 amino acids. Germline assignment: CDR1 SGHTA and CDR2 FQGNSA. Trimming removed 6 bases from V and 1 base from J; junction bases left unmatched: 2. This CDR3 is CASSYRGNTGELFF. CDR3 nucleotide sequence: TGTGCCAGCAGTTACAGGGGGAACACCGGGGAGCTGTTTTTT.

The chain recombines TRBV5-1 with TRBJ1-5; D gene uncertain. Trimming cost V 0 bases and J 4 bases, with 11 bases left between them. Looked up from germline, CDR1 is SGHRS and CDR2 is YFSETQ. This CDR3 is built from 15 residues. The CDR3 DNA reads TGCGCCAGCAGCTTGGACGGGGATAGGAATCAGCCCCAGCATTTT. As protein: CASSLDGDRNQPQHF.

This clone has more than one count but fewer than ten. This sequence joins TRBV30 and TRBJ1-1, with TRBD1 identical over 9 bases. V was pared by 4 bases and J by 1 base, with 1 base of the junction left unmatched. The germline V gene encodes CDR1 GTSNPN and CDR2 SVGIG (reference sequence). This CDR3 comprises 13 residues. CDR3 amino acids: CAWTDRGNTEAFF. The CDR3, as DNA: TGTGCCTGGACGGACAGGGGGAACACTGAAGCTTTCTTT.

This clone showed up just a few times. The V and J genes are TRBV2 and TRBJ2-3, with D possibly being TRBD2 (6 bases). CDR1 SNHLY and CDR2 FYNNEI come from the germline V gene. Trimming stripped 1 base from V and 6 bases from J, with 14 bases between. The CDR3 is 15 amino acids. In nucleotides, the CDR3 is TGTGCCAGCAGTGAAGGACTAGGCCAGTGGGATACGCAGTATTTT. Amino acid sequence: CASSEGLGQWDTQYF. The entire variable domain, with the rest obtained from reference TRBV2 and TRBJ2-3, is as follows: EPEVTQTPSHQVTQMGQEVILRCVPISNHLYFYWYRQILGQKVEFLVSFYNNEISEKSEIFDDQFSVERPDGSNFTLKIRSTKLEDSAMYFCASSEGLGQWDTQYFGPGTRLTVL.

The chain combines TRBV28 with TRBJ2-5; D is undetermined. Trimming left V 6 bases short and J 5 bases short, with 22 bases between. Germline V lookup: CDR1 MDHEN, CDR2 SYDVKM. This CDR3 region has 16 residues. The CDR3: CASSYDALRVTETQYF. Here the CDR3 DNA reads TGTGCCAGCAGCTATGACGCCCTCCGGGTTACGGAGACCCAGTACTTC.

The count of this clone is one. V gene TRBV28 combines with J gene TRBJ1-2; D perhaps matches TRBD1 (5 bases). Trimming took off 6 bases at V and 3 bases at J, with 11 bases between the two ends. This CDR3 comprises 13 residues. CDR1 MDHEN and CDR2 SYDVKM come from the germline V gene. CDR3 coding DNA: TGTGCCAGCAGACCGACAGTCCACTATGGCTACACCTTC. It codes for CASRPTVHYGYTF.

This clone was detected only a few times. The V and J genes are TRBV5-6 and TRBJ2-5; D call uncertain. This CDR3 is 18 amino acids long. V was cut by 1 base and J by 3 bases, with 22 bases left in between. Germline V lookup: CDR1 SGHDT, CDR2 YYEEEE. The CDR3 reads CASSLFVSAVTSKETQYF. As DNA, the CDR3 is TGTGCCAGCAGCTTGTTCGTTTCGGCGGTGACTTCTAAAGAGACCCAGTACTTC.

Worth noting for this clone: The junction does not match germline at one end; this may be a read error. The V gene is TRBV5-1, the J gene TRBJ2-3, with TRBD2 identical over 10 bases. The CDR3 totals 14 residues. The germline gives CDR1 SGHRS, CDR2 YFSETQ. CDR3 amino acids: CASSSAGGPDTQYF. CDR3 DNA sequence: TGCGCCAGCAGTTCAGCGGGAGGGCCAGACACGCAGTATTTT.

The chain carries TRBV6-5 and TRBJ2-1; D not certain. The germline V and J ends were trimmed by 0 bases and 4 bases, with 10 bases remaining between them. Per germline, CDR1 MNHEY and CDR2 SVGAGI. The CDR3 runs 15 residues. The CDR3 protein is CASSYSTPLYNEQFF. CDR3 nucleotides: TGTGCCAGCAGTTACTCGACTCCCCTATACAATGAGCAGTTCTTC.

The chain employs TRBV7-9 and TRBJ2-1; no definite D call. This CDR3 contains 13 residues. Germline CDR1 SEHNR, CDR2 FQNEAQ (reference sequence). Between the trimmed V and J ends, which lost 1 base and 4 bases, there was a span of 5 bases. CDR3 region: CASSLGSYNEQFF. The CDR3 DNA reads TGTGCCAGCAGCTTAGGTAGTTACAATGAGCAGTTCTTC.

The DNA for the CDR3 is TGTGCCAGCTCACCTAGCATCTCCCACGGGACAGGGGGCGAATACGAGCAGTACTTC. It yields the protein CASSPSISHGTGGEYEQYF. The V call is TRBV18, the J call TRBJ2-7, with 12 nucleotides matching TRBD1. CDR1 and CDR2 from the germline V gene are KGHSH and LQKENI. J lost 4 bases, V lost 3 bases, and 16 bases had no gene match. CDR3 length equals 19 residues.

The V gene is TRBV28, the J gene TRBJ2-2; 8 bases fit TRBD1. J lost 5 bases, V lost 3 bases, and 5 bases had no gene match. The germline CDR1 and CDR2 sequences are MDHEN and SYDVKM. This CDR3 is built from 15 residues. In DNA, the CDR3 is TGTGCCAGCAGTTTCAGGACAGGGTGGACCGGGGAGCTGTTTTTT. Protein product: CASSFRTGWTGELFF.